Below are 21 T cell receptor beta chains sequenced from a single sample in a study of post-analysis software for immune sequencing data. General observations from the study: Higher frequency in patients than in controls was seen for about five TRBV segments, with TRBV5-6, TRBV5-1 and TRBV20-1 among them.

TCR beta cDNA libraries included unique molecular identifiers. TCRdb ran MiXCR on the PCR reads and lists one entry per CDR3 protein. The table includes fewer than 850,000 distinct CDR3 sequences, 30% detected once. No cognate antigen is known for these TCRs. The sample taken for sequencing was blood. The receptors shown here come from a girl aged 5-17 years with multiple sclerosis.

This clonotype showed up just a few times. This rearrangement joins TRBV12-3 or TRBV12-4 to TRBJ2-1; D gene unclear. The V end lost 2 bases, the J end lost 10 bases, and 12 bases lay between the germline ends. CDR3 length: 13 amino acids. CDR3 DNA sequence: TGTGCCAGCAGTTTAAACGGTATGGGGGAGCAGTTCTTC. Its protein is CASSLNGMGEQFF.

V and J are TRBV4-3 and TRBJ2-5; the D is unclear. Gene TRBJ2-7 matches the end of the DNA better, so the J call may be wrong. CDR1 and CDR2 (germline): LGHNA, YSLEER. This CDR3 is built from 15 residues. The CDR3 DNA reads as TGCGCCAGCAGCCAAACTCTTGAGCAAGCCTACGAGCAGTACTTC. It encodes CASSQTLEQAYEQYF.

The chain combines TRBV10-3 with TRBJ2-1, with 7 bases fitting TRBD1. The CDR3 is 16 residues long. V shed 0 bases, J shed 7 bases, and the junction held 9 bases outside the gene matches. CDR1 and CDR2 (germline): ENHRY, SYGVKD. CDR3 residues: CAISESWTGETNEQFF. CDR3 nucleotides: TGTGCCATCAGTGAGTCCTGGACAGGAGAGACGAATGAGCAGTTCTTC.

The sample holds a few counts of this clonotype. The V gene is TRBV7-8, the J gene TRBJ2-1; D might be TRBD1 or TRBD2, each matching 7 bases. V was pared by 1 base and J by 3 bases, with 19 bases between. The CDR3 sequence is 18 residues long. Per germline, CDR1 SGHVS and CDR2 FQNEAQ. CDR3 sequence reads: CASSLVVGGGPGYNEQFF. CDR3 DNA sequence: TGTGCCAGCAGCTTAGTAGTGGGAGGGGGCCCGGGCTACAATGAGCAGTTCTTC.

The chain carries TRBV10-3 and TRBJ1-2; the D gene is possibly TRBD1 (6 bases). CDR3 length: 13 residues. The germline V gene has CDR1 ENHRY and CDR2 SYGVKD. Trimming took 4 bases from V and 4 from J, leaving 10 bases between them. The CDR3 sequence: CAISAQGPYGYTF. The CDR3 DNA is TGTGCCATCAGTGCACAGGGACCCTATGGCTACACCTTC.

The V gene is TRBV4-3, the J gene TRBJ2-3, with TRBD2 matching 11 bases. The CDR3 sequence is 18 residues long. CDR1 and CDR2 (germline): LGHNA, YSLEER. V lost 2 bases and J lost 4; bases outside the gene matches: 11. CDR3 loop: CASSQRGTSGTIADTQYF. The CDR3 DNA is TGCGCCAGCAGCCAACGGGGGACTAGCGGTACCATAGCAGATACGCAGTATTTT.

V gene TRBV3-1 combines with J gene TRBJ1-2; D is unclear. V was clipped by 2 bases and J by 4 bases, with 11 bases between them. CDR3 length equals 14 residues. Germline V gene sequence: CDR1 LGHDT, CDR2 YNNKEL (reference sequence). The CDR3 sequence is CASSQRSWAYGYTF. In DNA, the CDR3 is TGTGCCAGCAGCCAAAGGTCATGGGCCTATGGCTACACCTTC.

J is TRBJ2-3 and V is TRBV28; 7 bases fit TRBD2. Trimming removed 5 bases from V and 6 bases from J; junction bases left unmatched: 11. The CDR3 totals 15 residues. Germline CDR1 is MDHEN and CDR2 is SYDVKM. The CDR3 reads CASSKWASGKDTQYF. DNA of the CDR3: TGTGCCAGCAGTAAGTGGGCTAGCGGCAAGGATACGCAGTATTTT.

The CDR3 DNA reads TGTGCCATCGGGGACAGGGGATTGTCCGGGGAGCTGTTTTTT. It specifies CAIGDRGLSGELFF. The chain uses TRBV10-3 and TRBJ2-2; 10 positions match TRBD1. Germline CDR1 ENHRY, CDR2 SYGVKD. This CDR3 contains 14 residues. V gave up 8 bases and J gave up 6 bases; unmatched junction bases: 6.

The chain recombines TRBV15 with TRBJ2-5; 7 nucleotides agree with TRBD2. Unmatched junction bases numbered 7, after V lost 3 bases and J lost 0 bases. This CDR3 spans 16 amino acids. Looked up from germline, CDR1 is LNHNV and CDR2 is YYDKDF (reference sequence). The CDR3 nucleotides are TGTGCCACCAGCAGGTCACCACTAGCGAACCAAGAGACCCAGTACTTC. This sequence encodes CATSRSPLANQETQYF.

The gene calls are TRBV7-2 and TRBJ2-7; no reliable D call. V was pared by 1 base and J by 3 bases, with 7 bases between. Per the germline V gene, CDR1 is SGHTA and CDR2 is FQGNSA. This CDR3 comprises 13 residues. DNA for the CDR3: TGTGCCAGCAGCTTAGTCACAAACTACGAGCAGTACTTC. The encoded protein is CASSLVTNYEQYF. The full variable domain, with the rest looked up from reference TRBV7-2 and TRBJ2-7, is GAGVSQSPSNKVTEKGKDVELRCDPISGHTALYWYRQSLGQGLEFLIYFQGNSAPDKSGLPSDRFSAERTGGSVSTLTIQRTQQEDSAVYLCASSLVTNYEQYFGPGTRLTVT.

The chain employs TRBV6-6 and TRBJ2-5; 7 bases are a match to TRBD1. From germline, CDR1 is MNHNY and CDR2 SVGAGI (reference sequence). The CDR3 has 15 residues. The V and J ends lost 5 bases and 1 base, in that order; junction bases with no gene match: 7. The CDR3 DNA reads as TGTGCCAGCAGTGTCGACAGGGCGACCCAAGAGACCCAGTACTTC. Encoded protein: CASSVDRATQETQYF.

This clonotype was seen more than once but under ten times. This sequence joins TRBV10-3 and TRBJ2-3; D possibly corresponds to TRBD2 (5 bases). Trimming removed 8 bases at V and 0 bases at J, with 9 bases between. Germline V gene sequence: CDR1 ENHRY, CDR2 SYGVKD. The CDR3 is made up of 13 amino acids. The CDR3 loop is CAIAGSSTDTQYF. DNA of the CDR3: TGTGCCATCGCGGGCAGCAGCACAGATACGCAGTATTTT.

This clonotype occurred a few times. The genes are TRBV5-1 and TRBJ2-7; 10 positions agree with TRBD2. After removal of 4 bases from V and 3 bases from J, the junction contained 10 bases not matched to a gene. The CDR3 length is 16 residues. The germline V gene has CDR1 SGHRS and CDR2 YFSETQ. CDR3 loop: CASSGLAGVSGYEQYF. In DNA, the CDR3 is TGCGCCAGCAGCGGGCTAGCGGGAGTTTCAGGCTACGAGCAGTACTTC.

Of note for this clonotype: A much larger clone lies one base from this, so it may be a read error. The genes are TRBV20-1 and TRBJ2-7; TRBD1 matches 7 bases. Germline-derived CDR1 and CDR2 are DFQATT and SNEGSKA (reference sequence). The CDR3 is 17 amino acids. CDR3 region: CSARDLGLGTESCEQYF. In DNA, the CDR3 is TGCAGTGCTAGAGATCTGGGGCTAGGGACAGAGTCCTGCGAGCAGTACTTC.

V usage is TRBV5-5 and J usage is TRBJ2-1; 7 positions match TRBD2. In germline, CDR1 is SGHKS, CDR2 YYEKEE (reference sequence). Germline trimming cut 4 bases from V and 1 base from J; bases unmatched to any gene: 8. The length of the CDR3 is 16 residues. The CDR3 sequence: CASSQLPGGSYNEQFF. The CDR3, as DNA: TGTGCCAGCAGCCAATTACCGGGAGGATCCTACAATGAGCAGTTCTTC.

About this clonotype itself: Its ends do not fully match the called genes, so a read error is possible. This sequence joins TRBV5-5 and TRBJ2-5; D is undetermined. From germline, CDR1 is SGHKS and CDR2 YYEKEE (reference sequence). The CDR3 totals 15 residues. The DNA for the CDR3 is TGTGTCAGCAGCTCCAGGCCGCGGTACCAAGAGACCCAGTACTTC. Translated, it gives CVSSSRPRYQETQYF. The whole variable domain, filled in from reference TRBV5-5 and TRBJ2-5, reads DAGVTQSPTHLIKTRGQQVTLRCSPISGHKSVSWYQQVLGQGPQFIFQYYEKEERGRGNFPDRFSARQFPNYSSELNVNALLLGDSALYLCVSSSRPRYQETQYFGPGTRLLVL.

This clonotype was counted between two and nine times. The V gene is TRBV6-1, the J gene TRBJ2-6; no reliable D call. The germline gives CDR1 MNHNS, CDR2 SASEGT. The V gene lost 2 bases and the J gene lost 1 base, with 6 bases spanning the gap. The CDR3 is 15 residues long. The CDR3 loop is CASSEPASGANVLTF. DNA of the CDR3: TGTGCCAGCAGTGAACCGGCATCTGGGGCCAACGTCCTGACTTTC.

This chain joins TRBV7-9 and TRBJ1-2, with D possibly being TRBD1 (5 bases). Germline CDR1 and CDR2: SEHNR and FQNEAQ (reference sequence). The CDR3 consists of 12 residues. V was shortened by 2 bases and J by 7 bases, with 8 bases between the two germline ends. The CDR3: CASSLPGPGYTF. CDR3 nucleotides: TGTGCCAGCAGCTTACCAGGGCCTGGCTACACCTTC. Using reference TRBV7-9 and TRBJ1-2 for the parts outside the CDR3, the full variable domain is DTGVSQNPRHKITKRGQNVTFRCDPISEHNRLYWYRQTLGQGPEFLTYFQNEAQLEKSRLLSDRFSAERPKGSFSTLEIQRTEQGDSAMYLCASSLPGPGYTFGSGTRLTVV.

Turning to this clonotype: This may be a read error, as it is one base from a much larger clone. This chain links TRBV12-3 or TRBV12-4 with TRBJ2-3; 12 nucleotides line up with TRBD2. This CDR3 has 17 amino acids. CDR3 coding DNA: TGTGCCAGCAGCCTCAGACTAGCGGGAGTTAGCACAGATGCGCAGTATTTT. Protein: CASSLRLAGVSTDAQYF.

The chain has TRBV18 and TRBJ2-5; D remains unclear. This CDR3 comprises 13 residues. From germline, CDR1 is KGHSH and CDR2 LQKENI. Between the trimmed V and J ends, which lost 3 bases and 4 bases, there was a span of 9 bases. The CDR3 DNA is TGTGCCAGCTCACCCGAAATGAGAGAGACCCAGTACTTC. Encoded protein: CASSPEMRETQYF.